This entry is about one T cell receptor beta chain. There is no known antigen for this receptor. No quality values exist for individual bases; no much larger clone is one base distant. Whole blood was collected in K2EDTA tubes by collaborating institutions according to the institutions' own protocols. For TCRbeta analysis, collaborators shipped samples in one of three forms: frozen whole blood, isolated PBMCs, or DNA extracted from either of those sample types. TCRbeta CDR3 regions were amplified from genomic DNA using the immunoSEQ Assay, a bias-controlled multiplex PCR. The source study handled its data this way. The number of nucleated cells in each sample was estimated by amplification of reference gene primers within the assay. To quantify the absolute abundance of each unique TCRbeta CDR3 rearrangement, sequence reads were collapsed and filtered. Productive Simpson clonality was computed per sample as the square root of Simpson's diversity index over productive rearrangements. TCRdb's version of the immuneACCESS table is confined to in-frame rearrangements and falls short of the full clone set. An unresolved V gene accounts for under half of the shortfall where checked; the remainder is of unknown origin. That table furnishes V, J and clone size, whereas the DNA furnished D and trimming. The table for this sample lists under 300,000 clones; roughly four fifths of them were counted only once. Approximately 3.5% of the sample is taken by the ten largest.

The source of the sample is a study of blood T cell repertoires in COVID-19 (dated by TCRdb to 2020 to 2021). Looking at the study overall: Samples covering the acute and convalescent phases of COVID-19 were provided by collaborators in the United States, Italy and Spain. The samples were drawn from the first 160 participants of the ongoing ImmuneRACE study and from under 1,500 subjects provided by 6 global collaborators. The repertoires were made available in a free public database intended to serve as a resource for research on the immune response to SARS-CoV-2. The prospective study material was composed of cDNA or gDNA derived from T cells, B-cell-depleted T cells, or PBMCs. Deeply sampled blood TCRbeta repertoires from subjects exposed to, actively infected with, or recovered from COVID-19 were included in the dataset. Where HLA class I and class II types were available, the types were taken from metadata supplied by the sample provider, not from assay-based typing. Sample metadata almost always included a de-identified subject ID, COVID-19 status, age in years and sex.

There are 14 amino acids in the CDR3, from cysteine to phenylalanine inclusive. Only the CDR3 portion is preserved as DNA: 42 bases, with reading frame beginning at the first base. As encoded in the germline V gene, CDR1 is SGHTA while CDR2 is FQGNSA. Trimming at the junction amounts to 5 bases on V and 3 bases on J, and the germline ends lie 14 bases apart. Overall results and qualifications from the work: The amount of clinical and demographic metadata varied by source and participant and was provided uncurated.

The receptor comes from a young woman with acute or convalescent COVID-19. The sequenced sample consisted of peripheral blood. The chain is assembled from TRBV7-2 and TRBJ2-7; tentative D gene TRBD2, with 6 bases matching. The sequenced DNA is TGTGCCAGCAGCCCGGAAGGGCGGGGCTACGAGCAGTACTTC. Protein translation: CASSPEGRGYEQYF.